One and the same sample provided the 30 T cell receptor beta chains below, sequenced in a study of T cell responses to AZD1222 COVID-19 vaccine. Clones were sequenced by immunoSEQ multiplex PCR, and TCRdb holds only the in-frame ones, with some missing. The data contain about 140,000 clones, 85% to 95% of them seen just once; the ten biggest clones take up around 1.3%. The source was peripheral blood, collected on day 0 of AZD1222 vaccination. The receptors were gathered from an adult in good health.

The CDR3 coding sequence is TGTGCCAGCAGCCCCCCCCGGGGTAGCGGGGGGGCGATTTACAATGAGCAGTTCTTC. Its protein product is CASSPPRGSGGAIYNEQFF. V usage is TRBV5-4 and J usage is TRBJ2-1; 11 positions agree with TRBD2. The CDR3 contains 19 residues. The germline CDR1 and CDR2 sequences are SGHNT and YYREEE (reference sequence). After removal of 4 bases from V and 4 bases from J, the junction contained 16 bases not matched to a gene.

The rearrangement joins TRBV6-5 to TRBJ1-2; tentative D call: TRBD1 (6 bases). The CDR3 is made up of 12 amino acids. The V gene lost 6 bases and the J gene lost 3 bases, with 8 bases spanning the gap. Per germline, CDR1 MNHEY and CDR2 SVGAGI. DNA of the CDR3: TGTGCCAGCAGCCCAGGGGACTATGGCTACACCTTC. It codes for CASSPGDYGYTF.

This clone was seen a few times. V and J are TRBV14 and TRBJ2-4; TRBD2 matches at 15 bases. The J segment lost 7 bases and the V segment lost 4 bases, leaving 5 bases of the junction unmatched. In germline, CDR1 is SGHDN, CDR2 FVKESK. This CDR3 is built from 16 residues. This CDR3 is CASSRTSGGAWNIQYF. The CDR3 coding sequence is TGTGCCAGCAGCCGGACTAGCGGGGGGGCGTGGAACATTCAGTACTTC. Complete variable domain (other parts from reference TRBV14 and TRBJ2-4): EAGVTQFPSHSVIEKGQTVTLRCDPISGHDNLYWYRRVMGKEIKFLLHFVKESKQDESGMPNNRFLAERTGGTYSTLKVQPAELEDSGVYFCASSRTSGGAWNIQYFGAGTRLSVL.

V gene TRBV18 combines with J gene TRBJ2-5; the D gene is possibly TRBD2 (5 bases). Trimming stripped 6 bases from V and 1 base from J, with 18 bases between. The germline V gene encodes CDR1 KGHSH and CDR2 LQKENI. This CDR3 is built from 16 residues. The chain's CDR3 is CASSRAGGSSQETQYF. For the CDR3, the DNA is TGTGCCAGCTCCCGCGCGGGCGGGTCCAGCCAAGAGACCCAGTACTTC.

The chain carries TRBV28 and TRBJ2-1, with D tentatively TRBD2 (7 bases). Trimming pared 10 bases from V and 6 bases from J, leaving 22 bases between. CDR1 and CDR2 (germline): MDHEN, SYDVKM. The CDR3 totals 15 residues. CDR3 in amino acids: CATVGGHPSPNEQFF. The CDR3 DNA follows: TGTGCCACCGTGGGGGGGCACCCTAGCCCCAATGAGCAGTTCTTC.

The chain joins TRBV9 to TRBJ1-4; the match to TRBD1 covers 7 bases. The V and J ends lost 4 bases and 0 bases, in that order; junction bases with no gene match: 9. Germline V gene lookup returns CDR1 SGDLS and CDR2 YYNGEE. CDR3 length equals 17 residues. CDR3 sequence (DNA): TGTGCCAGCAGCCAGGGGTCAGGGGGGGCAACTAATGAAAAACTGTTTTTT. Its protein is CASSQGSGGATNEKLFF.

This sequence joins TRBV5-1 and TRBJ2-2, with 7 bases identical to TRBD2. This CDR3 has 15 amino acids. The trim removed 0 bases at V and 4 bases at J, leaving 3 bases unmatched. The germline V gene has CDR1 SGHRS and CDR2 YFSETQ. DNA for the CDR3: TGCGCCAGCAGCTTGGCGGGAGGAACCACCGGGGAGCTGTTTTTT. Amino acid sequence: CASSLAGGTTGELFF.

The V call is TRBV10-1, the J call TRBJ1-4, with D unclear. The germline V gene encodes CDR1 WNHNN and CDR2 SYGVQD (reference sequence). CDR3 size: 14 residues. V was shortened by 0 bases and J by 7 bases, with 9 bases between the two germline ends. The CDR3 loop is CASSESGSGEKLFF. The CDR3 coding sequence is TGCGCCAGCAGTGAGTCGGGGTCAGGTGAAAAACTGTTTTTT.

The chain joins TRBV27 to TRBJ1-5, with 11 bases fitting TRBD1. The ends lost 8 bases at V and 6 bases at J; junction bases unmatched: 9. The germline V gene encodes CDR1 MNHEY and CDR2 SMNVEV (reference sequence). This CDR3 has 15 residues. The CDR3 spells CASSIGQGASQPQHF. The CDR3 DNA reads TGTGCCAGCTCCATCGGACAGGGGGCGTCTCAGCCCCAGCATTTT.

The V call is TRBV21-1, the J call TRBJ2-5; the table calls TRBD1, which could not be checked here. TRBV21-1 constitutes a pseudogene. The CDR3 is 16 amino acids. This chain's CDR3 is CASRTPLNQYQETQYF. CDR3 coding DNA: TGTGCCAGCAGAACGCCGTTAAACCAGTACCAAGAGACCCAGTACTTC.

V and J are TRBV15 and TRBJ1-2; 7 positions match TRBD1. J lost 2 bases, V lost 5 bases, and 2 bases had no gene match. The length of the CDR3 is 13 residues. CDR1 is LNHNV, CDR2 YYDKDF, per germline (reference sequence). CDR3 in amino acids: CATSPGQNYGYTF. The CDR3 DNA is TGTGCCACCAGCCCGGGACAGAACTATGGCTACACCTTC.

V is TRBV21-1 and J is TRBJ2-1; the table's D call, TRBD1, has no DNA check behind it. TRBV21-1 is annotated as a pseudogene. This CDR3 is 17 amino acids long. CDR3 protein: CATTPKKTGFPYNEQFF. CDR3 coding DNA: TGTGCCACCACTCCCAAGAAAACAGGGTTCCCCTACAATGAGCAGTTCTTC.

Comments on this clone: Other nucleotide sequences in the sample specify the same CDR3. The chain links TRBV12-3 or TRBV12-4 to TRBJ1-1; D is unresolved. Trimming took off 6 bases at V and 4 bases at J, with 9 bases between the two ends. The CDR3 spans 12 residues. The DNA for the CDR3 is TGTGCCAGCAGCCTGGAGGGCACTGAAGCTTTCTTT. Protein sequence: CASSLEGTEAFF.

In DNA, the CDR3 is TGTGCCAGCAGCAGTGGGGGGATTAGGAATGAGCAGTTCTTC. Amino acid sequence: CASSSGGIRNEQFF. The J gene is TRBJ2-1, the V gene TRBV6-2 or TRBV6-3; D may be TRBD2 (6 bases). V lost 6 bases to trimming and J lost 7 bases, with 16 bases between them. The CDR3 extends over 14 amino acids. Per the germline V gene, CDR1 is MNHEY and CDR2 is SVGEGT.

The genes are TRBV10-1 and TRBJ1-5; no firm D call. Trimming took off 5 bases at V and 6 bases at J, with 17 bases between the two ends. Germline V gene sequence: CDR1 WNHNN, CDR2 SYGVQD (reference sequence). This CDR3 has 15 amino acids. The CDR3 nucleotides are TGCGCCAGCAGTAACACCAGCCAGACCCGTCAGCCCCAGCATTTT. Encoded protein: CASSNTSQTRQPQHF.

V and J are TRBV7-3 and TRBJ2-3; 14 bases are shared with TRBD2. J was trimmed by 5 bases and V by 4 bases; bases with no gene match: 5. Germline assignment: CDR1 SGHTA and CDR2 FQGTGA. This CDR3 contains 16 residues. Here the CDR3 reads CASSSTGTSGRDTQYF. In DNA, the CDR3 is TGTGCCAGCAGCTCGACCGGGACTAGCGGGAGAGATACGCAGTATTTT.

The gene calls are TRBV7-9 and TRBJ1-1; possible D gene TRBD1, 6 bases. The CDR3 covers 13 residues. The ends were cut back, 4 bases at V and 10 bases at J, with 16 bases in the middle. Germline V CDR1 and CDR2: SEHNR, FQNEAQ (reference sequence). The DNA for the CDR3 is TGTGCCAGCAGCTCCCGGACAGCCTCCGCAGCTTTCTTT. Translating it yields CASSSRTASAAFF. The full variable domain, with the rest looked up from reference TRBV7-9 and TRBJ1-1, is DTGVSQNPRHKITKRGQNVTFRCDPISEHNRLYWYRQTLGQGPEFLTYFQNEAQLEKSRLLSDRFSAERPKGSFSTLEIQRTEQGDSAMYLCASSSRTASAAFFGQGTRLTVV.

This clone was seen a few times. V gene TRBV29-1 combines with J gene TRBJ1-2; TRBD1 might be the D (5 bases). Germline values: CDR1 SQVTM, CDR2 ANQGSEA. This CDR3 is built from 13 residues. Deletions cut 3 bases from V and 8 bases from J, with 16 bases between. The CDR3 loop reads CSVDGGKGVGYTF. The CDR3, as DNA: TGCAGCGTTGACGGGGGGAAGGGAGTCGGCTACACCTTC.

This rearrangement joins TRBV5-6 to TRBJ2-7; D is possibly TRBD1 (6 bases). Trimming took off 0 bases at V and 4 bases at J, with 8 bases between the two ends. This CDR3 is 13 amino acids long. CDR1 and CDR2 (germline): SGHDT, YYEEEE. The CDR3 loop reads CASSLDRAYEQYF. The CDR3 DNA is TGTGCCAGCAGCTTGGACAGGGCTTACGAGCAGTACTTC.

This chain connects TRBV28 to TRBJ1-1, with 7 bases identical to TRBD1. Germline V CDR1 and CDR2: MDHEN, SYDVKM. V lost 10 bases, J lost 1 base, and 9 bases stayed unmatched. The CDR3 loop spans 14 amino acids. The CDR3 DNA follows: TGTGCCACCCAGGGGGGGGCTACGAACACTGAAGCTTTCTTT. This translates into CATQGGATNTEAFF.

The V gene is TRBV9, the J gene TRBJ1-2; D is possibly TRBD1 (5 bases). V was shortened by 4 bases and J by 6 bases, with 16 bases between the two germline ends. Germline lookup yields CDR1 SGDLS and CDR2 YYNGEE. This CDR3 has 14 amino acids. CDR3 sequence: CASSPHRSHDGYTF. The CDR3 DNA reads TGTGCCAGCAGCCCTCACAGGTCGCATGATGGCTACACCTTC.

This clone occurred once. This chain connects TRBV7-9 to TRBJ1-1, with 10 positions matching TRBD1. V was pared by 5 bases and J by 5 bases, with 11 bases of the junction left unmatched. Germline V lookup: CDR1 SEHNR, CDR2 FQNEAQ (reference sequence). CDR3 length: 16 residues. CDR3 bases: TGTGCCAGCAGCCACGAGGGGACAGGGGAAGGGACTGAAGCTTTCTTT. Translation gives CASSHEGTGEGTEAFF.

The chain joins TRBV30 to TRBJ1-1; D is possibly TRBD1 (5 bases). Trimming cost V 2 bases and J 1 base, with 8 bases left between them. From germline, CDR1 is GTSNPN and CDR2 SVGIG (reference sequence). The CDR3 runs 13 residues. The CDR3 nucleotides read TGTGCCTGGAGTAAGGGGAAGAACACTGAAGCTTTCTTT. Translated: CAWSKGKNTEAFF.

The CDR3 nucleotides are TGTGCCAGCAGTGCGGGACTAGGGACCTACAATGAGCAGTTCTTC. Its protein product is CASSAGLGTYNEQFF. This chain connects TRBV2 to TRBJ2-1; 8 nucleotides align to TRBD2. This CDR3 comprises 15 residues. V was pared by 4 bases and J by 2 bases, with 4 bases of the junction left unmatched. Germline values: CDR1 SNHLY, CDR2 FYNNEI.

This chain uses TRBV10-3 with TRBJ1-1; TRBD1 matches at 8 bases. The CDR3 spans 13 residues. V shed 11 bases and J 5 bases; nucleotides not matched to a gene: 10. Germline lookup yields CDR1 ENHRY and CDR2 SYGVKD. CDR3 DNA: TGTGCCGCAAATTCAGGGGGCGAAACTGAAGCTTTCTTT. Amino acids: CAANSGGETEAFF.

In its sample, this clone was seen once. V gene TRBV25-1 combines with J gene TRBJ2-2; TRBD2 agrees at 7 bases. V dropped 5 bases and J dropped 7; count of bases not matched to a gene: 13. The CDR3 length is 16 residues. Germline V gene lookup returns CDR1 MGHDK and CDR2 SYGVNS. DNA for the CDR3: TGTGCCAGCAGTAAACTAGCGCTCAGGGAGGGCGGGGAGCTGTTTTTT. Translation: CASSKLALREGGELFF.

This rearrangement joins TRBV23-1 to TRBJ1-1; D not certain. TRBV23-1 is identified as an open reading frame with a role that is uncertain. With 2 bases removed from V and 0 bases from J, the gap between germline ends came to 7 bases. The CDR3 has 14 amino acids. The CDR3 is CASSQKTMNTEAFF. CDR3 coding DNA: TGCGCCAGCAGTCAAAAGACTATGAACACTGAAGCTTTCTTT.

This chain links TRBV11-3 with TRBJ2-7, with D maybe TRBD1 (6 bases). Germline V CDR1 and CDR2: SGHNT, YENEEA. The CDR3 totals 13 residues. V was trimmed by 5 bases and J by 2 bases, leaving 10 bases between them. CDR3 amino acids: CASSRGWTYEQYF. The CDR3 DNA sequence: TGTGCCAGCAGCAGGGGGTGGACCTACGAGCAGTACTTC.

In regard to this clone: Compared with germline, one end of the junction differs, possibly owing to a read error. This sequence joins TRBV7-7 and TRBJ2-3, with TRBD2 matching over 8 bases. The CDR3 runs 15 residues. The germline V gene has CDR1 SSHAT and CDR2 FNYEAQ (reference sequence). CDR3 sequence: CASSLGSGGTDTQYF. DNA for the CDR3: TGTGCTAGCAGCTTAGGTAGCGGGGGCACAGATACGCAGTATTTT.

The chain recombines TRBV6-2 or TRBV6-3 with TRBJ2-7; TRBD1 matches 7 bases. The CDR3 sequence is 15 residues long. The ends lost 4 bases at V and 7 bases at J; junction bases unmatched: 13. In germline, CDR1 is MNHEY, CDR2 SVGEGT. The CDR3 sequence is CASSSPDRLPVEQYF. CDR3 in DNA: TGTGCCAGCAGTTCTCCGGACAGGCTCCCCGTGGAGCAGTACTTC.